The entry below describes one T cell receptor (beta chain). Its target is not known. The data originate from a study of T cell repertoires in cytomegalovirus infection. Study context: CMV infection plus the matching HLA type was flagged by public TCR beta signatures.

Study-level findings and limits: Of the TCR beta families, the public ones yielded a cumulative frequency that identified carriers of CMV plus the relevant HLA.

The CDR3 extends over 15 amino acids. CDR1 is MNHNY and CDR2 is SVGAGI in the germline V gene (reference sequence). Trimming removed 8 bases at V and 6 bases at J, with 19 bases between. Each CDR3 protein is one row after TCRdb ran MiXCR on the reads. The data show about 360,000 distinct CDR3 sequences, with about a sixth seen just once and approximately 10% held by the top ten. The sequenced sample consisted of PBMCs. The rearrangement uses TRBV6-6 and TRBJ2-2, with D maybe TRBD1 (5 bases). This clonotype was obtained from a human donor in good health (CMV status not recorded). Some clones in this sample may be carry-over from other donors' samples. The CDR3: CASGPPRVVAGELFF. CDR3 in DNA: TGTGCCAGCGGTCCACCCAGGGTTGTCGCCGGGGAGCTGTTTTTT.